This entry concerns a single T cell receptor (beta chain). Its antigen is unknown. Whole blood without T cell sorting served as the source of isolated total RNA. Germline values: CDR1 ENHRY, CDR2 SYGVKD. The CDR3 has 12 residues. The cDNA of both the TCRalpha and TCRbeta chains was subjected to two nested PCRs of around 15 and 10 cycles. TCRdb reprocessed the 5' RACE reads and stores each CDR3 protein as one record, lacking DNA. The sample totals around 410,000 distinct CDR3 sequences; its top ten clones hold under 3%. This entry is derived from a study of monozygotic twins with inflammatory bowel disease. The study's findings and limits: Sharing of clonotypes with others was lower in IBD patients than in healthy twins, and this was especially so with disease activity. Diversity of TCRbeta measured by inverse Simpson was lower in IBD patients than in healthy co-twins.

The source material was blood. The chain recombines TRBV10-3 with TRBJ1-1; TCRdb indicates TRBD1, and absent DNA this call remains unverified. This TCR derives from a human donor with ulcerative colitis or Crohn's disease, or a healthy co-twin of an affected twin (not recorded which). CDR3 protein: CAISAGLAEAFF.